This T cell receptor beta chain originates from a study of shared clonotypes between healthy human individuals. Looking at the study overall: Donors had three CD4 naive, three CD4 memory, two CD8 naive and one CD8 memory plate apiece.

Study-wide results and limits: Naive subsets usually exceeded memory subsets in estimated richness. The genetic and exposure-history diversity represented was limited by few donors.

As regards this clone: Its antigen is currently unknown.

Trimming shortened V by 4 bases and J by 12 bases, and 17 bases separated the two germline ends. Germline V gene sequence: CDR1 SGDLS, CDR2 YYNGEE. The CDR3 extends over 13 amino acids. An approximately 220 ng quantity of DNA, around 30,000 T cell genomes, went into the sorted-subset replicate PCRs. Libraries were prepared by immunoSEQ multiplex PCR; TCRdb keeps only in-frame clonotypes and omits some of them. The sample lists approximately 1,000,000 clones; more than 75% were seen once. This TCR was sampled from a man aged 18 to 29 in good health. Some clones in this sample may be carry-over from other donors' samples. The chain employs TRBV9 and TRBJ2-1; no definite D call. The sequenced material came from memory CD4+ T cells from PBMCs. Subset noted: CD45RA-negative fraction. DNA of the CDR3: TGTGCCAGCAGCCCCCTGGGATACGGCGGGCAGTTCTTC. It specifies CASSPLGYGGQFF.